A selection of T cell receptor beta chains follows, all from one sample in a study of human thymus T cells. Produced via immunoSEQ multiplex PCR; TCRdb's table is partial and in-frame only. The data show tens of thousands of clones, 95% seen once. Sample: thymus tissue. All receptors derive from a girl under three years old with a congenital heart defect but otherwise immunologically healthy. Both conserved end residues are trimmed from each CDR3. D genes are given only for firm matches. Not all rows give a size; the values are once, few, many and, for expanded clones, a class.

NA	TRBV4-3	NA	TRBJ1-1	ASSQEGRDTEAF
once	TRBV30	TRBD2	TRBJ2-7	AWSVAGRSSYEQY
NA	TRBV5-1	NA	TRBJ2-7	ASSPAGSSYEQY
NA	TRBV15	TRBD1	TRBJ2-3	ATSRAWTGGFRTDTQY
NA	TRBV5-1	TRBD1	TRBJ1-1	ASSSSTRQGNTEAF
NA	TRBV6-5	NA	TRBJ1-2	ASSYSKLGEHGYT
NA	TRBV19	TRBD1	TRBJ1-1	ASSQQTGVMDTEAF
NA	TRBV9	NA	TRBJ2-3	ASSVGTGTDTQY
NA	TRBV5-4	TRBD2	TRBJ2-1	ASSPGGTTEPYNEQF
NA	TRBV21-1	NA	TRBJ2-7	ASSESGTGGFYEQY
NA	TRBV5-1	NA	TRBJ2-5	ASSLEGGPQETQY
NA	TRBV18	TRBD1	TRBJ2-3	ASSPKDRGDTDTQY
NA	TRBV5-4	NA	TRBJ2-4	ASSLYSKLRPKNIQY
NA	TRBV19	TRBD1	TRBJ2-4	ASSNRQGAKNIQY
few	TRBV7-9	NA	TRBJ1-1	ASSFSWANTEAF
NA	TRBV7-9	NA	TRBJ1-1	ASSLEGEAF
NA	TRBV11-2	TRBD2	TRBJ2-1	ASSGTSGLSWFYNEQF
NA	TRBV4-1	NA	TRBJ2-7	ASSQDWRGREYEQY
NA	TRBV14	NA	TRBJ1-1	ASSQPGTEAF